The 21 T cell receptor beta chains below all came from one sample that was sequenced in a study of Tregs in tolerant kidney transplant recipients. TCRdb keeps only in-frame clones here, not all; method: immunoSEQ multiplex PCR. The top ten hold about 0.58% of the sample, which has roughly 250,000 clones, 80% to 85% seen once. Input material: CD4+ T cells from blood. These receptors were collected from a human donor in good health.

This CDR3 is CATGGKGTEAFF. The CDR3, as DNA: TGTGCAACAGGGGGGAAGGGCACTGAAGCTTTCTTT. The chain carries TRBV7-9 and TRBJ1-1, with TRBD1 identical over 8 bases. This CDR3 is 12 amino acids long. In germline, CDR1 is SEHNR, CDR2 FQNEAQ (reference sequence).

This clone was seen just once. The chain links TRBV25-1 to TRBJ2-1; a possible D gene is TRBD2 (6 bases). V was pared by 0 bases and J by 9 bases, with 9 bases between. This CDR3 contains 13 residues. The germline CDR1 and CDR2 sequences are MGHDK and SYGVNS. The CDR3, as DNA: TGTGCCAGCAGTGAATATAGGAGGGGTGAGCAGTTCTTC. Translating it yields CASSEYRRGEQFF.

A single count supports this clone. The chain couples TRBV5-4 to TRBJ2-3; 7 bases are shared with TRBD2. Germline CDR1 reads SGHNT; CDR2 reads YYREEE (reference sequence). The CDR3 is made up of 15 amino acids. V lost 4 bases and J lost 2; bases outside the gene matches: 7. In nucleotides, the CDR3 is TGTGCCAGCAGCCCCGGGACTATCAACACAGATACGCAGTATTTT. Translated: CASSPGTINTDTQYF.

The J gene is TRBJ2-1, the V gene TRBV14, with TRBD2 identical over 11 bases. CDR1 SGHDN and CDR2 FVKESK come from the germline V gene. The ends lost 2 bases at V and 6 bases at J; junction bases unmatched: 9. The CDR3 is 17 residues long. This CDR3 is CASSQLSGGANPNEQFF. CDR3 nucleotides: TGTGCCAGCAGCCAACTTAGCGGGGGGGCCAATCCCAATGAGCAGTTCTTC.

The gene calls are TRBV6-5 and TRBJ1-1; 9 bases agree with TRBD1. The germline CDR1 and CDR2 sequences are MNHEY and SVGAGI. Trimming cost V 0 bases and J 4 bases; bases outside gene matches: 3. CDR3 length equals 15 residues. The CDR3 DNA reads TGTGCCAGCAGTTACTCGAACAGGGGGCTCACTGAAGCTTTCTTT. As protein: CASSYSNRGLTEAFF.

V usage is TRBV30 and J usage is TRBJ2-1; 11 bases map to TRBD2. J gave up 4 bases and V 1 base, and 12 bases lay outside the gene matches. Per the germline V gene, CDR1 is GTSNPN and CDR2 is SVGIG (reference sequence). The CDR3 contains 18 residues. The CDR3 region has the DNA TGTGCCTGGAGTGCTATCCTGACTAGCGGGGTGGGTTACAATGAGCAGTTCTTC. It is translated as CAWSAILTSGVGYNEQFF.

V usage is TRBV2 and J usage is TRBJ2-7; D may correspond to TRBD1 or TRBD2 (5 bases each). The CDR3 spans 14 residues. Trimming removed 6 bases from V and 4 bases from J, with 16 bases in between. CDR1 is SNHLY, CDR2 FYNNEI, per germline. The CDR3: CASRGRRGGYEQYF. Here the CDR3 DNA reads TGTGCCAGCAGAGGACGACGGGGCGGGTACGAGCAGTACTTC.

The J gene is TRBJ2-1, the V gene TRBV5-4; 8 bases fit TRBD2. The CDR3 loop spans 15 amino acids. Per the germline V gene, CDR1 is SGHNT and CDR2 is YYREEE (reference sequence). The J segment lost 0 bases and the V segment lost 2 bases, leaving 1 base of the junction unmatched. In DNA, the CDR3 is TGTGCCAGCAGCTTTACTAGCGGCTCCTACAATGAGCAGTTCTTC. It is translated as CASSFTSGSYNEQFF.

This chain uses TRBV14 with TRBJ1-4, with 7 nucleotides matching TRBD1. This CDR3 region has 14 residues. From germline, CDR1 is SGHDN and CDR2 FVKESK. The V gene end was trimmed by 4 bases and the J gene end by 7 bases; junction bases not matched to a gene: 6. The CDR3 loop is CASSPEGASEKLFF. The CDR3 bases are TGTGCCAGCAGCCCAGAGGGGGCGAGTGAAAAACTGTTTTTT.

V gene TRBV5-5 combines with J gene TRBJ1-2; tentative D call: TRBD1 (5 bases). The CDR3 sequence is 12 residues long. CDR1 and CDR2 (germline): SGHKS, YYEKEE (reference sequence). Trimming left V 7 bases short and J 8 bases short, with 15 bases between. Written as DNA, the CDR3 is TGTGCCAGCCAGTGGCAGGGTGGCGGCTACACCTTC. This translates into CASQWQGGGYTF.

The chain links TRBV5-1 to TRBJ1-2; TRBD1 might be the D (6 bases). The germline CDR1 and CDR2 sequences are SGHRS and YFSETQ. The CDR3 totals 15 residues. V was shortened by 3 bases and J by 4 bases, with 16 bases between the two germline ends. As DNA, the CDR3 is TGCGCCAGCAGCTACCGGACAGCAATACTCTATGGCTACACCTTC. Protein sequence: CASSYRTAILYGYTF. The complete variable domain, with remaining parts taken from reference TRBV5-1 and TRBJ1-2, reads KAGVTQTPRYLIKTRGQQVTLSCSPISGHRSVSWYQQTPGQGLQFLFEYFSETQRNKGNFPGRFSGRQFSNSRSEMNVSTLELGDSALYLCASSYRTAILYGYTFGSGTRLTVV.

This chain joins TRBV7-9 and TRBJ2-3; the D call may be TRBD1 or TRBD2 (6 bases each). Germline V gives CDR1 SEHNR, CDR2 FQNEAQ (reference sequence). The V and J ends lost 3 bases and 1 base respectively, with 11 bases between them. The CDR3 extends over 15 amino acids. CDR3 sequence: CASSFTGAGTDTQYF. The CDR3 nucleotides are TGTGCCAGCAGCTTTACGGGGGCGGGCACAGATACGCAGTATTTT.

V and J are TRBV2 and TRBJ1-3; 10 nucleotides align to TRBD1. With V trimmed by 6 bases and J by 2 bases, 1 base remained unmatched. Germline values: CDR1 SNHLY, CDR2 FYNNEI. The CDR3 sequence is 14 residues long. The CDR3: CASRGTGAGNTIYF. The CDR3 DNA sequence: TGTGCCAGCAGAGGGACAGGGGCTGGAAACACCATATATTTT.

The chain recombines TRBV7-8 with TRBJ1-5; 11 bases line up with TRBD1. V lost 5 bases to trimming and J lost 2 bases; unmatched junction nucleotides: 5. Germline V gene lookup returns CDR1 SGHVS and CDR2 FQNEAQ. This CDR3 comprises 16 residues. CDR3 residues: CASSRTGGAGNQPQHF. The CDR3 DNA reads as TGTGCCAGCAGCAGGACAGGGGGCGCGGGCAATCAGCCCCAGCATTTT.

DNA for the CDR3: TGTGCCAGTAGTATCCTCGACAGGATTTCTTCCTACGAGCAGTACTTC. It is translated as CASSILDRISSYEQYF. This chain connects TRBV19 to TRBJ2-5, with D possibly matching TRBD1 (6 bases). The J call may be in error: the DNA end matches TRBJ2-7 better. The CDR3 has 16 residues. Germline CDR1 LNHDA, CDR2 SQIVND (reference sequence).

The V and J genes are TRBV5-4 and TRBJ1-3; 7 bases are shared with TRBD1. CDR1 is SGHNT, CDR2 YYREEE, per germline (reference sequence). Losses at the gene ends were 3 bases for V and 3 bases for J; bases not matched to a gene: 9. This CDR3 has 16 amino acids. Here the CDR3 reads CASSSRRTGVGNTIYF. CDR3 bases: TGTGCCAGCAGCTCCCGAAGAACAGGGGTTGGAAACACCATATATTTT.

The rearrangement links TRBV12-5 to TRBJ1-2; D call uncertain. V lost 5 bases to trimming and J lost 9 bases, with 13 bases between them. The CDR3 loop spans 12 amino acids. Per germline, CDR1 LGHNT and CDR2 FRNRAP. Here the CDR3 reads CASGTTTVRYTF. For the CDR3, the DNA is TGTGCTAGTGGTACCACCACGGTCCGCTACACCTTC.

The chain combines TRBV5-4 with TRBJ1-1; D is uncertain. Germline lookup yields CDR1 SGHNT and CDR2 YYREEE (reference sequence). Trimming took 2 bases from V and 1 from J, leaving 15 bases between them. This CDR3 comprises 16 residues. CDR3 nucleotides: TGTGCCAGCAGCTTCTTATATGACCTTCGGAACACTGAAGCTTTCTTT. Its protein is CASSFLYDLRNTEAFF.

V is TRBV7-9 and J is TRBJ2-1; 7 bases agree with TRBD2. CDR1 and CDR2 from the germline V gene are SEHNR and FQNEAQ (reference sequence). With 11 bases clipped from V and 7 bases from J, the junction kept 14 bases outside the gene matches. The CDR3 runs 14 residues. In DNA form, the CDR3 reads TGTGCCGGAGGGCGGGAGCTCCCCAAAAATGAGCAGTTCTTC. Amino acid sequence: CAGGRELPKNEQFF.

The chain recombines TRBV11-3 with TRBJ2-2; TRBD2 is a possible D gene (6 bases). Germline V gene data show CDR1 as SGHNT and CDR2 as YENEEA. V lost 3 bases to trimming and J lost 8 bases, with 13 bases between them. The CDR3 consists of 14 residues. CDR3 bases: TGTGCCAGCAGCTTGGGACTTACTGAGGGGGAGCTGTTTTTT. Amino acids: CASSLGLTEGELFF.

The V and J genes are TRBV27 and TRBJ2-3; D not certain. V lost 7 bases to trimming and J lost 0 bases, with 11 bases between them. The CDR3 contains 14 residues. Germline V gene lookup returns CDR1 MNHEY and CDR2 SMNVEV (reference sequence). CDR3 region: CASTGTPSTDTQYF. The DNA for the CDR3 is TGTGCCAGCACCGGTACTCCTAGCACAGATACGCAGTATTTT.